Sequencing of this T cell receptor beta chain was carried out in a study of cytomegalovirus exposure and HLA in healthy donors. With 60 Vbeta and 13 Jbeta primers, the PCR was carried out. TCRdb's table, derived via immunoSEQ multiplex PCR, lists solely in-frame clones and lacks some. The sample holds roughly 200,000 clones, around nine tenths seen once. The V gene lost 1 base and the J gene lost 1 base, with 5 bases spanning the gap. The CDR3 spans 13 residues. Germline loops: CDR1 SGHRS, CDR2 YFSETQ. Study-wide points: Approximately 18,000 TCR beta sequences were associated with HLA alleles at 0.05 false discovery rate in a later analysis. Available immune exposure information was restricted to CMV serostatus only. Among CMV-associated TCR beta chains, most appeared HLA-restricted in a later analysis. TRBV6-2, TRBV6-3 and some other V segments were unresolvable in 87-base-pair reads.

Worth noting for this clone: Its matching antigen is unknown.

The clonotype was recovered from a woman aged 18 to 35 in good health and CMV-seronegative. The J gene is TRBJ2-5, the V gene TRBV5-1, with D unclear. Material for sequencing was PBMCs. Written as DNA, the CDR3 is TGCGCCAGCAGCTTGCAGCGCCAAGAGACCCAGTACTTC. Amino acids: CASSLQRQETQYF.